At least ten counts were recorded for the clone carrying this T cell receptor (beta chain). No antigen is known for it. A single record per CDR3 protein comes from TCRdb applying MiXCR to the 5' RACE reads. Found here are roughly 10,000 distinct CDR3 sequences, roughly 8% of them singletons; the top ten hold about 22%. The sample belongs to a study of spatial heterogeneity in lung cancer. About the study: Consistent detection of more beta-chain than alpha-chain sequences was observed.

Unmatched junction bases numbered 3, after V lost 5 bases and J lost 1 base. The CDR3 covers 13 residues. Germline V gives CDR1 DFQATT, CDR2 SNEGSKA (reference sequence). Indicated time point: sample taken at primary tumor resection. The donor group consisted of over 55 patients who had untreated, early-stage non-small cell lung cancer. Unsorted whole RNA samples from tumor, nontumor lung or frozen PBMC were sequenced. Findings and caveats of the study: Expanded TCRs that were ubiquitous or regional had counts tracking ubiquitous and regional nonsynonymous mutations, respectively. The number of expanded tumor alpha and beta chains correlated with mutation number.

V is TRBV20-1 and J is TRBJ2-3, with 7 positions matching TRBD1. This TCR was sampled from a female donor with early-stage non-small cell lung cancer. The sequences come from lung tumor tissue, collected at surgery. The CDR3 loop reads CSALGQGTDTQYF. The CDR3 DNA follows: TGCAGTGCTTTAGGACAGGGCACAGATACGCAGTATTTT.